The next 2 T cell receptor beta chains were all read from a single sample in a study of CD8+ T cells in alopecia areata. RNA was extracted and reverse transcribed into cDNA as the sequencing template. TCRdb's table, derived via immunoSEQ multiplex PCR, lists solely in-frame clones and lacks some. The repertoire holds some 180,000 clones, with about half as singletons. Stated treatment: oral pan-JAK inhibitor, 5-10 mg twice daily. Sequenced material: CD8+ T cells sorted from blood, taken between weeks 51 and 52, from a patient treated with tofacitinib. The receptors originated from a human donor with alopecia areata.

The chain carries TRBV11-2 and TRBJ2-7; 7 bases fit TRBD1. In germline, CDR1 is SGHAT, CDR2 FQNNGV. This CDR3 region has 15 residues. V trimming: 1 base; J trimming: 1 base; junction bases outside the gene matches: 4. The CDR3 DNA reads as TGTGCCAGCAGCTTAGTGACAGGGTGGTCCTACGAGCAGTACTTC. It yields the protein CASSLVTGWSYEQYF. Variable domain in full (rest from reference TRBV11-2 and TRBJ2-7): EAGVAQSPRYKIIEKRQSVAFWCNPISGHATLYWYQQILGQGPKLLIQFQNNGVVDDSQLPKDRFSAERLKGVDSTLKIQPAKLEDSAVYLCASSLVTGWSYEQYFGPGTRLTVT.

The chain has TRBV5-4 and TRBJ1-1; 7 bases are a match to TRBD1. The junction had 4 bases not matched to a gene; V was cut back by 1 base and J by 7 bases. The CDR3 extends over 13 amino acids. Germline CDR1 is SGHNT and CDR2 is YYREEE (reference sequence). The CDR3 sequence is CASSLRQGIEAFF. Here the CDR3 DNA reads TGTGCCAGCAGCTTGCGACAGGGCATTGAAGCTTTCTTT.